The 9 T cell receptor beta chains listed next were all sequenced from one sample in a study of T cells in Graves' hyperthyroidism and ophthalmopathy. The investigators amplified TCR beta CDR3 regions from RNA transcripts. In the first-round RT-PCR of the TCR CDR3, the HTBI primer set was used. TCRdb used MiXCR to reprocess the multiplex PCR reads, holding one entry per CDR3 protein. The table records approximately 530,000 distinct CDR3 sequences, about 20% of them present only once. The sample was blood. The receptors were sampled from a man aged 35 to 55 with Graves' ophthalmopathy.

This sequence joins TRBV6-1 and TRBJ1-2, with 7 positions matching TRBD1. The CDR3 runs to 15 residues. V lost 4 bases, J lost 4 bases, and 9 bases stayed unmatched. The germline gives CDR1 MNHNS, CDR2 SASEGT. The CDR3 loop reads CASSATGSRLYGYTF. The DNA of the CDR3 is TGTGCCAGCAGTGCGACAGGGAGCCGACTCTATGGCTACACCTTC.

This clonotype was counted between two and nine times. The V and J genes are TRBV6-1 and TRBJ1-1, with a tentative D call TRBD1 (6 bases). The ends were cut back, 1 base at V and 5 bases at J, with 17 bases in the middle. Germline CDR1 reads MNHNS; CDR2 reads SASEGT. The CDR3 length is 16 residues. In nucleotides, the CDR3 is TGTGCCAGCAGTGAAGGGGGGGGCTCTGTACAGACTGAAGCTTTCTTT. Amino acids: CASSEGGGSVQTEAFF.

J is TRBJ1-1 and V is TRBV20-1, with D possibly being TRBD1 (5 bases). In germline, CDR1 is DFQATT, CDR2 SNEGSKA (reference sequence). This CDR3 region has 13 residues. The V end was cut by 6 bases, the J end by 1 base, with 12 bases between. In nucleotides, the CDR3 is TGCAGTGCCGGGACCAATCCGAACACTGAAGCTTTCTTT. Translation: CSAGTNPNTEAFF.

This clonotype was recorded at least ten times. This chain joins TRBV29-1 and TRBJ2-1; 10 nucleotides match TRBD2. The V segment lost 7 bases and the J segment 3 bases; nucleotides outside the gene matches: 6. The CDR3 contains 14 residues. Germline V gene lookup returns CDR1 SQVTM and CDR2 ANQGSEA. The CDR3 region is CSGLRTSGYNEQFF. The CDR3 coding sequence is TGCAGCGGCCTGCGGACTAGCGGCTACAATGAGCAGTTCTTC.

This clonotype was counted only a few times. CDR3 nucleotides: TGTGCCTGGAGCGCGACGGGACTAGCAATTAGGAATGAGCAGTTCTTC. It is translated as CAWSATGLAIRNEQFF. The J gene is TRBJ2-1, the V gene TRBV30; 9 bases are shared with TRBD2. Germline V gene lookup returns CDR1 GTSNPN and CDR2 SVGIG (reference sequence). This CDR3 has 16 residues. V lost 3 bases and J lost 7; bases outside the gene matches: 13.

The gene calls are TRBV20-1 and TRBJ2-7; no clear D. The CDR3 has 16 amino acids. The V gene's germline CDR1 is DFQATT and CDR2 SNEGSKA (reference sequence). V dropped 6 bases and J dropped 5 bases, with 26 bases sitting between them. The CDR3 DNA sequence: TGCAGTGCCACCGTTTTTCCCCGTAGGGTTGAGGACGAGCAGTACTTC. As protein: CSATVFPRRVEDEQYF.

On this clonotype: Being one base from a much bigger clone, this may be a read error. Since the CDR3 does not end with the conserved phenylalanine or tryptophan, this likely comes from a read error. The J gene is TRBJ1-1, the V gene TRBV5-1; D ambiguous. The CDR3 length is 14 residues. Trimming pared 0 bases from V and 1 base from J, leaving 7 bases between. Germline V gives CDR1 SGHRS, CDR2 YFSETQ. The CDR3: CASSLVDQNTEAFL. CDR3 DNA sequence: TGCGCCAGCAGCTTGGTAGACCAGAACACTGAAGCTTTCCTT.

The sample holds a few counts of this clonotype. This chain uses TRBV18 with TRBJ2-7, with 9 positions matching TRBD1. Looked up from germline, CDR1 is KGHSH and CDR2 is LQKENI. The CDR3 loop spans 17 amino acids. Losses at the gene ends were 3 bases for V and 4 bases for J; bases not matched to a gene: 13. The CDR3 DNA follows: TGTGCCAGCTCACCCCCAACCGTACAGGGGGCTGGGTACGAGCAGTACTTC. Protein product: CASSPPTVQGAGYEQYF.

This clonotype was observed a handful of times. The chain carries TRBV10-3 and TRBJ2-2; TRBD1 might be the D (6 bases). Germline V CDR1 and CDR2: ENHRY, SYGVKD. CDR3 length: 17 residues. Trimming took 3 bases from V and 0 from J, leaving 14 bases between them. Here the CDR3 reads CAISEFGGAANTGELFF. The CDR3 DNA sequence: TGTGCCATCAGTGAATTTGGGGGCGCGGCGAACACCGGGGAGCTGTTTTTT.